The T cell receptor beta chain under discussion was sequenced for a study of cytomegalovirus exposure and HLA in healthy donors. Study results and caveats: Researchers reported from a later analysis that most CMV-associated TCR beta chains appeared HLA-restricted. In an earlier analysis, in 620 or so donors, most V segments appeared productive either ~87% or ~30% of the time.

This clone was seen a handful of times. Its antigen is currently unknown. PCR used 60 Vbeta primers and 13 Jbeta primers. Only in-frame clones appear in the TCRdb table, and some are missing; sequencing was by immunoSEQ multiplex PCR. The sample has 120,000 or so clones; 81% are singletons. V lost 3 bases and J lost 6; bases outside the gene matches: 1. CDR3 length: 14 amino acids. Germline V lookup: CDR1 MNHEY, CDR2 SMNVEV (reference sequence). This clonotype was obtained from a man younger than 35 in good health and CMV-seropositive. The chain joins TRBV27 to TRBJ2-3; 12 bases align to TRBD2. Sequencing was performed on PBMCs. CDR3 nucleotide sequence: TGTGCCAGCAGTTTGACTAGCGGGAGTGATACGCAGTATTTT. Translated, it gives CASSLTSGSDTQYF.